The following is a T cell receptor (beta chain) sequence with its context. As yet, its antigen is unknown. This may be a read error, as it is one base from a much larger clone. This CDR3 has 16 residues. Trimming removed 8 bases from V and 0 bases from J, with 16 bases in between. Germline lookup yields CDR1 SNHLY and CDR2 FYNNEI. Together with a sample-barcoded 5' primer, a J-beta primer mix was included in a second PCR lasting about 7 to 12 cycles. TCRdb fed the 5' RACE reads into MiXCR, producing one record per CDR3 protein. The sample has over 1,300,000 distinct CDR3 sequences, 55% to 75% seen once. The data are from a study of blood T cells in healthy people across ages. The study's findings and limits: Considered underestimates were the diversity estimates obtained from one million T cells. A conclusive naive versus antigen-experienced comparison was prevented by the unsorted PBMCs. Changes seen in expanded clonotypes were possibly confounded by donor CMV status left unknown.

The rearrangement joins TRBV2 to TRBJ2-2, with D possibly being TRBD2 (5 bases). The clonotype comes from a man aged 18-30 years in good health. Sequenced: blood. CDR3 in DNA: TGTGCCAGCTTTGATGGTTTGACTACGAACACCGGGGAGCTGTTTTTT. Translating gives CASFDGLTTNTGELFF. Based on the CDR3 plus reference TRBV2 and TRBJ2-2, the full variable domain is EPEVTQTPSHQVTQMGQEVILRCVPISNHLYFYWYRQILGQKVEFLVSFYNNEISEKSEIFDDQFSVERPDGSNFTLKIRSTKLEDSAMYFCASFDGLTTNTGELFFGEGSRLTVL.